This T cell receptor (beta chain) is drawn from a study of beta chain features in type 1 diabetes. Study-wide points: Cells with high TCR expression could be over-represented when cDNA is sequenced.

In germline, CDR1 is LNHDA, CDR2 SQIVND (reference sequence). V was cut by 6 bases and J by 7 bases, with 8 bases left in between. The CDR3 is made up of 11 amino acids. Investigators reverse transcribed all isolated RNA, so they sequenced expressed TCRB transcripts. The method was immunoSEQ multiplex PCR; TCRdb's version includes in-frame clones alone and lacks a portion of them. The table records 450,000 or so clones, approximately 10% of them present only once. A word on this clone: Its antigen is not known.

The source of this sequence is a woman between 18 and 29 years old in good health. Sequencing was carried out using naive CD4+ T cells from blood. The chain uses TRBV19 and TRBJ2-3, with D uncertain. The CDR3 sequence is CASSASHTQYF. CDR3 coding DNA: TGTGCCAGTAGCGCAAGCCATACGCAGTATTTT. Full variable domain (missing parts from reference TRBV19 and TRBJ2-3): DGGITQSPKYLFRKEGQNVTLSCEQNLNHDAMYWYRQDPGQGLRLIYYSQIVNDFQKGDIAEGYSVSREKKESFPLTVTSAQKNPTAFYLCASSASHTQYFGPGTRLTVL.